One and the same sample provided the 16 T cell receptor beta chains below, sequenced in a study of T cells in localized non-small cell lung cancer. Clones were read by immunoSEQ multiplex PCR, and TCRdb kept only the in-frame ones, dropping some. The table includes around 1,200 clones, 35% to 40% detected once. The sequenced sample was normal lung tissue next to the tumor, obtained before any cancer treatment. These receptor sequences come from a woman between 35 and 70 years old with stage I lung adenocarcinoma.

By share, this clone ranks as medium-sized (0.01 to 0.1%). The chain couples TRBV9 to TRBJ2-7, with a tentative D call TRBD1 (5 bases). This CDR3 spans 15 amino acids. The germline V gene encodes CDR1 SGDLS and CDR2 YYNGEE. Trimming removed 0 bases from V and 2 bases from J, with 12 bases in between. CDR3 sequence (DNA): TGTGCCAGCAGCGTAGCGGCAGGGCCAACCTACGAGCAGTACTTC. It yields the protein CASSVAAGPTYEQYF.

Judged by abundance, this clone is hyperexpanded. V gene TRBV9 combines with J gene TRBJ2-3; D gene ambiguous. Germline lookup yields CDR1 SGDLS and CDR2 YYNGEE. V gave up 5 bases and J gave up 4 bases, with 11 bases separating them. This CDR3 has 13 amino acids. CDR3 in amino acids: CASSVPESDTQYF. CDR3 nucleotides: TGTGCCAGCAGTGTCCCAGAATCAGATACGCAGTATTTT.

This clone occurred a few times. V is TRBV6-8 and J is TRBJ1-2; 9 bases are a match to TRBD1. V lost 5 bases, J lost 4 bases, and 2 bases stayed unmatched. The CDR3 runs 13 residues. In germline, CDR1 is MNHGY, CDR2 SAAAGT. CDR3 region: CASSRQGVYGYTF. The CDR3 nucleotides read TGTGCCAGCAGTCGACAGGGGGTCTATGGCTACACCTTC.

This clone is categorized as medium-sized. V usage is TRBV6-8 and J usage is TRBJ2-1; 13 bases align to TRBD2. Per germline, CDR1 MNHGY and CDR2 SAAAGT. After removal of 10 bases from V and 6 bases from J, the junction contained 15 bases not matched to a gene. This CDR3 contains 17 residues. This chain's CDR3 is CAITRTGTSGTSNEQFF. The CDR3 coding sequence is TGTGCCATCACTCGGACAGGGACTAGCGGGACCTCCAATGAGCAGTTCTTC.

The chain links TRBV10-1 to TRBJ1-5, with a possible D match to TRBD1 (6 bases). CDR3 length: 13 amino acids. V lost 3 bases and J lost 9, with 12 bases in between. In germline, CDR1 is WNHNN, CDR2 SYGVQD (reference sequence). CDR3 residues: CASSDHTGSPQHF. In DNA, the CDR3 is TGCGCCAGCAGTGACCATACAGGGTCGCCCCAGCATTTT.

This clone appeared a few times. The chain has TRBV9 and TRBJ2-2; a weak D match, TRBD1 (5 bases). Germline lookup yields CDR1 SGDLS and CDR2 YYNGEE. The CDR3 length is 14 residues. Trimming stripped 5 bases from V and 0 bases from J, with 8 bases between. In nucleotides, the CDR3 is TGTGCCAGCAGGGACAACACGAACACCGGGGAGCTGTTTTTT. It is translated as CASRDNTNTGELFF.

This clone appeared a few times. The chain combines TRBV6-8 with TRBJ2-1; TRBD1 might be the D (6 bases). This CDR3 is built from 15 residues. V was shortened by 8 bases and J by 3 bases, with 17 bases between the two germline ends. The germline gives CDR1 MNHGY, CDR2 SAAAGT. CDR3 nucleotides: TGTGCCAGCTCATTCACCGGGACAATCTACAATGAGCAGTTCTTC. The encoded protein is CASSFTGTIYNEQFF.

The rearrangement joins TRBV18 to TRBJ2-5; TRBD2 matches at 8 bases. CDR1 and CDR2 (germline): KGHSH, LQKENI. The CDR3 loop spans 14 amino acids. Germline trimming cut 3 bases from V and 10 bases from J; bases unmatched to any gene: 10. The CDR3 DNA follows: TGTGCCAGCTCACCGGACGGTATAGCGGGAAGCCAGTACTTC. This codes for CASSPDGIAGSQYF.

This chain uses TRBV6-8 with TRBJ2-5; D remains ambiguous. The V end was cut by 6 bases, the J end by 4 bases, with 15 bases between. This CDR3 has 14 residues. Germline CDR1 is MNHGY and CDR2 is SAAAGT. The CDR3 here is CASRLGRSSETQYF. The CDR3 coding sequence is TGTGCCAGCAGGTTGGGAAGGTCGTCAGAGACCCAGTACTTC.

The DNA of the CDR3 is TGTGCCAGCTCAATCTGGGACAAAGAGGAAGCTTTCTTT. The encoded protein is CASSIWDKEEAFF. This sequence joins TRBV18 and TRBJ1-1; tentative D call: TRBD1 (6 bases). This CDR3 spans 13 amino acids. CDR1 and CDR2 from the germline V gene are KGHSH and LQKENI. V shed 5 bases and J shed 8 bases, with 15 bases lying between them.

This clone was detected only a few times. The V gene is TRBV15, the J gene TRBJ1-1, with a weak D call TRBD1 (5 bases). CDR3 size: 15 residues. V was trimmed by 1 base and J by 3 bases, leaving 12 bases between them. The V gene's germline CDR1 is LNHNV and CDR2 YYDKDF (reference sequence). The CDR3, as DNA: TGTGCCACCAGCAGAGGGGTCGGGGGGGACACTGAAGCTTTCTTT. Its translation is CATSRGVGGDTEAFF. The full variable domain, in which reference TRBV15 and TRBJ1-1 provide the parts outside the CDR3, is DAMVIQNPRYQVTQFGKPVTLSCSQTLNHNVMYWYQQKSSQAPKLLFHYYDKDFNNEADTPDNFQSRRPNTSFCFLDIRSPGLGDTAMYLCATSRGVGGDTEAFFGQGTRLTVV.

The rearrangement uses TRBV19 and TRBJ2-3, with 13 bases aligning to TRBD2. Germline CDR1 LNHDA, CDR2 SQIVND (reference sequence). The CDR3 consists of 13 residues. Trimming took 5 bases from V and 13 from J; bases not matched to a gene: 6. CDR3 protein: CASSQGLAGVKYF. Here the CDR3 DNA reads TGTGCCAGTAGTCAAGGACTAGCGGGAGTGAAGTATTTT.

The chain combines TRBV28 with TRBJ1-2; 7 positions match TRBD1. The J segment lost 8 bases and the V segment lost 4 bases, leaving 10 bases of the junction unmatched. The CDR3 consists of 14 residues. Germline assignment: CDR1 MDHEN and CDR2 SYDVKM. Here the CDR3 DNA reads TGTGCCAGCAGTTCCCCGCGACAGGGTAGCGGCTACACCTTC. This translates into CASSSPRQGSGYTF.

This clone was counted a few times. J is TRBJ1-1 and V is TRBV30, with 7 bases fitting TRBD1. With V trimmed by 0 bases and J by 1 base, 11 bases remained unmatched. Germline V lookup: CDR1 GTSNPN, CDR2 SVGIG (reference sequence). There are 17 residues in the CDR3. CDR3 DNA: TGTGCCTGGAGTGTATTCGGGGGACAGCCAAAGAACACTGAAGCTTTCTTT. Protein sequence: CAWSVFGGQPKNTEAFF.

V gene TRBV10-3 combines with J gene TRBJ1-1, with a weak D call TRBD1 (5 bases). Germline CDR1 ENHRY, CDR2 SYGVKD. This CDR3 contains 14 residues. Trimming took 5 bases from V and 1 from J, leaving 11 bases between them. The CDR3 region is CAISPTQGNTEAFF. The DNA for the CDR3 is TGTGCCATCAGTCCGACTCAGGGGAACACTGAAGCTTTCTTT.

This chain joins TRBV11-3 and TRBJ1-4, with D possibly being TRBD1 (6 bases). V lost 2 bases and J lost 8, with 18 bases in between. The CDR3 runs 16 residues. The V gene's germline CDR1 is SGHNT and CDR2 YENEEA. In nucleotides, the CDR3 is TGTGCCAGCAGCTTAAGCAGGGGCCGAGCGGAAGAAAAACTGTTTTTT. Its translation is CASSLSRGRAEEKLFF.